These 13 T cell receptor beta chains were sequenced from one sample in a study of blood T cell repertoires in COVID-19. Sequencing was performed with immunoSEQ multiplex PCR; in TCRdb, only in-frame clones are kept and a portion is missing. The data contain roughly 200,000 clones, 80% of them singletons. The sample taken for sequencing was peripheral blood. The origin of the receptors is a man aged 55 to 70 with acute or convalescent COVID-19.

The CDR3 DNA reads TGTGCCAGCAGTTTCGACAGGGACCACGAGCAGTACTTC. Protein product: CASSFDRDHEQYF. This sequence joins TRBV12-3 or TRBV12-4 and TRBJ2-7; 7 bases align to TRBD1. V lost 3 bases to trimming and J lost 5 bases; unmatched junction nucleotides: 4. The CDR3 length is 13 residues.

DNA for the CDR3: TGCAGTGCTAGTCGGGGTGGGAACACTGAAGCTTTCTTT. The encoded protein is CSASRGGNTEAFF. This sequence joins TRBV20-1 and TRBJ1-1; D unresolved. The CDR3 runs to 13 residues. V was cut by 3 bases and J by 1 base, with 9 bases left in between. The germline V gene has CDR1 DFQATT and CDR2 SNEGSKA (reference sequence).

The V and J genes are TRBV6-5 and TRBJ2-3; tentative D call: TRBD2 (6 bases). The CDR3 covers 13 residues. The V gene lost 8 bases and the J gene lost 6 bases, with 15 bases spanning the gap. Germline assignment: CDR1 MNHEY and CDR2 SVGAGI. CDR3 in amino acids: CASGPRRADTQYF. As DNA, the CDR3 is TGTGCCAGCGGACCCCGGAGGGCGGATACGCAGTATTTT.

The CDR3 region has the DNA TGTGCCAGCAGGACAGGGGCTGGAAACACCATATATTTT. Residues: CASRTGAGNTIYF. The genes are TRBV12-3 or TRBV12-4 and TRBJ1-3, with 8 positions matching TRBD1. The CDR3 has 13 amino acids. V trimming: 6 bases; J trimming: 2 bases; junction bases outside the gene matches: 0.

The chain uses TRBV3-1 (or the pseudogene TRBV3-2) and TRBJ1-2; D remains ambiguous. V gave up 2 bases and J gave up 7 bases, with 11 bases separating them. The CDR3 contains 13 residues. Germline-derived CDR1 and CDR2 are LGHDT and YNNKEL (reference sequence). CDR3 region: CASSQNPAGGYTF. The DNA for the CDR3 is TGTGCCAGCAGCCAAAATCCCGCGGGTGGCTACACCTTC.

The chain carries TRBV6-5 and TRBJ1-2; 9 bases align to TRBD1. The germline V gene encodes CDR1 MNHEY and CDR2 SVGAGI. The V and J ends lost 4 bases and 6 bases, in that order; junction bases with no gene match: 3. This CDR3 contains 13 residues. CDR3 amino acids: CASSSGQGHGYTF. The CDR3 coding sequence is TGTGCCAGCAGTTCGGGACAGGGCCATGGCTACACCTTC.

The chain uses TRBV4-3 and TRBJ2-1; 9 bases line up with TRBD2. This CDR3 region has 17 residues. V lost 0 bases to trimming and J lost 7 bases; unmatched junction nucleotides: 10. Germline V lookup: CDR1 LGHNA, CDR2 YSLEER. The CDR3 region has the DNA TGCGCCAGCAGCCAAGATAAGGCGGGGGGGCCGTGGAATGAGCAGTTCTTC. Translated: CASSQDKAGGPWNEQFF.

The chain couples TRBV14 to TRBJ2-7; possibly TRBD2 for D (6 bases). Trimming took off 4 bases at V and 2 bases at J, with 12 bases between the two ends. The CDR3 extends over 14 amino acids. CDR1 and CDR2 (germline): SGHDN, FVKESK. The CDR3 DNA follows: TGTGCCAGCAGCCCCGCGGGGCGAGCCTACGAGCAGTACTTC. It translates to CASSPAGRAYEQYF.

The V gene is TRBV18, the J gene TRBJ1-5, with D possibly TRBD1 on 5 matching bases. Germline V gene lookup returns CDR1 KGHSH and CDR2 LQKENI. Between the trimmed V and J ends, which lost 3 bases and 6 bases, there was a span of 15 bases. This CDR3 is built from 15 residues. The CDR3 coding sequence is TGTGCCAGCTCACCCGAGGGACCGCGGGGTCAGCCCCAGCATTTT. This encodes CASSPEGPRGQPQHF.

To note about this clone: At the DNA level, this CDR3 is encoded by other sequences in the same sample as well. The rearrangement joins TRBV18 to TRBJ2-3; 13 nucleotides align to TRBD2. The CDR3 sequence is 15 residues long. J lost 6 bases, V lost 6 bases, and 6 bases had no gene match. The germline V gene encodes CDR1 KGHSH and CDR2 LQKENI. CDR3 in amino acids: CASSPTSGRRDTQYF. The CDR3 DNA is TGTGCCAGCTCGCCGACTAGCGGGAGGAGGGATACGCAGTATTTT.

This clone was counted a few times. The J gene is TRBJ2-1, the V gene TRBV4-1; 9 bases align to TRBD1. V was pared by 3 bases and J by 5 bases, with 11 bases of the junction left unmatched. The V gene's germline CDR1 is MGHRA and CDR2 YSYEKL. The CDR3 totals 17 residues. The CDR3 region has the DNA TGCGCCAGCAGCCAGCCTACCGGGACAGGGTACGACAATGAGCAGTTCTTC. Translated: CASSQPTGTGYDNEQFF.

The chain uses TRBV28 and TRBJ2-1; perhaps TRBD1 as D (5 bases). Germline V gene data show CDR1 as MDHEN and CDR2 as SYDVKM. The CDR3 has 14 amino acids. V lost 8 bases and J 11 bases, leaving 22 bases between the germline ends. CDR3 amino acids: CASGNTGLPVKQFF. CDR3 coding DNA: TGTGCCAGCGGAAATACAGGCCTCCCGGTTAAGCAGTTCTTC. The variable domain in full, completed from reference TRBV28 and TRBJ2-1, reads DVKVTQSSRYLVKRTGEKVFLECVQDMDHENMFWYRQDPGLGLRLIYFSYDVKMKEKGDIPEGYSVSREKKERFSLILESASTNQTSMYLCASGNTGLPVKQFFGPGTRLTVL.

This chain links TRBV7-2 with TRBJ2-1; 7 bases fit TRBD1. Unmatched junction bases numbered 4, after V lost 5 bases and J lost 12 bases. The CDR3 spans 11 residues. CDR1 and CDR2 from the germline V gene are SGHTA and FQGNSA. Here the CDR3 DNA reads TGTGCCAGCAGCCAGAGGACAGGGCAGTTCTTC. It codes for CASSQRTGQFF.